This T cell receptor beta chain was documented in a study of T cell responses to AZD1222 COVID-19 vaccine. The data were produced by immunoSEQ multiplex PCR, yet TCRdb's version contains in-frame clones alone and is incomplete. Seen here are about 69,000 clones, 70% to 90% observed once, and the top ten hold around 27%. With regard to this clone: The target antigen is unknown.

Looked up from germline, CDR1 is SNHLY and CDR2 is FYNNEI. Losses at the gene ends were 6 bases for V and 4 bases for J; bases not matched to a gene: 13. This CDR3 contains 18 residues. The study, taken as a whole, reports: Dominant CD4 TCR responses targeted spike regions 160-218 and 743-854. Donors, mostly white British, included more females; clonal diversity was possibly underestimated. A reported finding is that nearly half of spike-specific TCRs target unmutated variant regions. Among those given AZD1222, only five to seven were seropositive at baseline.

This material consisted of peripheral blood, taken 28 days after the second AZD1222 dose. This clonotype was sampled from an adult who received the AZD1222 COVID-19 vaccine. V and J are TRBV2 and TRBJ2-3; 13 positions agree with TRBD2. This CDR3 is CASSTGLAGRSSADTQYF. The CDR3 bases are TGTGCCAGCAGCACGGGACTAGCGGGAAGGAGTTCTGCAGATACGCAGTATTTT.